The T cell receptor (beta chain) under discussion was sequenced for a study of somatic mutations in cytotoxic T cells in rheumatoid arthritis. Study details: Selected populations of V beta antibody-stained T cells underwent flow sorting at nearly 100% purity; these encompassed V beta1+ cells subjected to TCRB sequencing.

Authors' analysis steps: Patient CD8+ clones exceeding 1% seldom corresponded to published virus-specific TCRB sequences. The protocol was immunoSEQ multiplex PCR, while the TCRdb copy is restricted to in-frame clones and leaves out a portion. The DNA gave D and trimming, while V, J and clone size come from that table. This sample yields under 3,500 clones, of which roughly 84% are seen a single time; less than 30% belongs to the top ten. Concerning this clone itself: What it binds is not known.

CDR1 SGHAT and CDR2 FQNNGV come from the germline V gene. With 3 bases removed from V and 2 bases from J, the gap between germline ends came to 15 bases. The CDR3 consists of 16 residues. Whole-study results and caveats: For about an eighth of the 65 patients, a single CD8+ clone accounted for more than 20% of CD8+ cells.

The sample was CD8+ T cells sorted from blood. The clonotype originates from a man between 45 and 60 years old with rheumatoid arthritis. This rearrangement joins TRBV11-2 to TRBJ2-3, with a weak D call TRBD2 (7 bases). The CDR3 DNA follows: TGTGCCAGCAGCTTGGGGGGGCGACTCTCCACAGATACGCAGTATTTT. Residues: CASSLGGRLSTDTQYF.